These 11 T cell receptor beta chains originate from one sample sequenced in a study of shared clonotypes between healthy human individuals. Repertoires were generated with immunoSEQ multiplex PCR, while TCRdb's copy carries only in-frame clones and drops some. The data show around 2,000,000 clones, with 93% seen just once and under 2% held by the top ten. Naive CD8 cells, CD45RO-negative and positively selected for CCR7, excluded terminally differentiated effector memory CD45RA+ cells. Sequenced: naive CD8+ T cells from PBMCs. The receptor source for this set is a man aged 18 to 35 in good health. Some clones in this sample may be carry-over from other donors' samples.

Regarding this clone: This sample also contains other DNA sequences that code for the same CDR3. The V gene is TRBV9, the J gene TRBJ1-5; no reliable D call. Germline CDR1 reads SGDLS; CDR2 reads YYNGEE. Trimming stripped 0 bases from V and 5 bases from J, with 6 bases between. The CDR3 is 13 residues long. This CDR3 reads CASSVGVDQPQHF. Here the CDR3 DNA reads TGTGCCAGCAGCGTAGGTGTGGATCAGCCCCAGCATTTT.

V is TRBV10-3 and J is TRBJ2-7; TRBD1 agrees at 10 bases. The germline CDR1 and CDR2 sequences are ENHRY and SYGVKD. V shed 2 bases and J 2 bases; nucleotides not matched to a gene: 6. The length of the CDR3 is 16 residues. The CDR3 sequence: CAISEKRDRGTYEQYF. As DNA, the CDR3 is TGTGCCATCAGTGAGAAACGGGACAGGGGAACCTACGAGCAGTACTTC.

V gene TRBV2 combines with J gene TRBJ1-3, with D maybe TRBD1 (6 bases). V was cut by 4 bases and J by 0 bases, with 13 bases left in between. CDR1 is SNHLY and CDR2 is FYNNEI in the germline V gene. This CDR3 contains 16 residues. As DNA, the CDR3 is TGTGCCAGCAGTGTTAGGGGGGTGTTCTCTGGAAACACCATATATTTT. Its protein is CASSVRGVFSGNTIYF.

This clone was recorded only once. The V gene is TRBV7-9, the J gene TRBJ2-1; D is unresolved. V lost 3 bases to trimming and J lost 8 bases, with 8 bases between them. The CDR3 is 12 amino acids. Germline assignment: CDR1 SEHNR and CDR2 FQNEAQ (reference sequence). CDR3 sequence: CASSLRPDEQFF. CDR3 nucleotide sequence: TGTGCCAGCAGCTTGCGTCCGGATGAGCAGTTCTTC.

This chain joins TRBV15 and TRBJ2-7; 10 positions match TRBD1. Germline trimming cut 5 bases from V and 4 bases from J; bases unmatched to any gene: 5. CDR3 length equals 14 residues. Germline V gene data show CDR1 as LNHNV and CDR2 as YYDKDF (reference sequence). CDR3 region: CATSVDRGLYEQYF. The CDR3 nucleotides are TGTGCCACCAGCGTAGACAGGGGGCTATACGAGCAGTACTTC.

CDR3 sequence: CSARRGPQYF. As DNA, the CDR3 is TGCAGTGCGAGGAGAGGTCCCCAGTACTTC. This rearrangement joins TRBV20-1 to TRBJ2-5; D unresolved. The V end was cut by 6 bases, the J end by 9 bases, with 11 bases between. This CDR3 comprises 10 residues. The germline V gene encodes CDR1 DFQATT and CDR2 SNEGSKA (reference sequence).

This clone was counted a few times. Other DNA sequences in the same sample also yield this CDR3. The V gene is TRBV19, the J gene TRBJ1-1, with D unresolved. The germline CDR1 and CDR2 sequences are LNHDA and SQIVND (reference sequence). The germline V and J ends were trimmed by 3 bases and 2 bases, with 7 bases remaining between them. The CDR3 is 13 residues long. The chain's CDR3 is CASSMSGNTEAFF. CDR3 bases: TGTGCCAGTAGTATGTCAGGTAACACTGAAGCTTTCTTT.

V is TRBV18 and J is TRBJ2-7, with 8 nucleotides matching TRBD2. V was pared by 4 bases and J by 5 bases, with 7 bases of the junction left unmatched. The CDR3 covers 14 residues. The germline V gene has CDR1 KGHSH and CDR2 LQKENI. CDR3 in amino acids: CASSLRTSQDEQYF. CDR3 sequence (DNA): TGTGCCAGCTCACTGCGGACTAGCCAAGACGAGCAGTACTTC.

Worth noting for this clone: Compared with germline, one end of the junction differs, possibly owing to a read error. CDR3 residues: CASRGKGTGNQAQHF. The DNA for the CDR3 is TGTGCCAGCAGGGGGAAAGGGACAGGGAATCAGGCCCAGCATTTT. This chain joins TRBV28 and TRBJ1-5, with 9 bases matching TRBD1. In germline, CDR1 is MDHEN, CDR2 SYDVKM. The CDR3 is 15 residues long.

The CDR3 nucleotides are TGTGCCAGCAGCCACCGGGACCCAGATACGCAGTATTTT. It yields the protein CASSHRDPDTQYF. V is TRBV7-6 and J is TRBJ2-3; D is tentatively TRBD1 or TRBD2 (5 bases each). Germline V gives CDR1 SGHVS, CDR2 FNYEAQ. The germline V and J ends were trimmed by 5 bases and 4 bases, with 10 bases remaining between them. The CDR3 spans 13 residues.

The rearrangement joins TRBV6-1 to TRBJ2-6, with 8 bases that match TRBD1. The V gene's germline CDR1 is MNHNS and CDR2 SASEGT. The CDR3 sequence is 18 residues long. With 2 bases clipped from V and 0 bases from J, the junction kept 6 bases outside the gene matches. CDR3 nucleotides: TGTGCCAGCAGTGAACCCCGGGACAGGAGCTCTGGGGCCAACGTCCTGACTTTC. It is translated as CASSEPRDRSSGANVLTF.